The 27 T cell receptor beta chains listed next were all sequenced from one sample in a study of cytomegalovirus exposure and HLA in healthy donors. This PCR relied on a set of 60 Vbeta primers and 13 Jbeta primers. Sequencing was performed with immunoSEQ multiplex PCR; in TCRdb, only in-frame clones are kept and a portion is missing. Here the sample spans 150,000 to 200,000 clones, around 80% being singletons. Sequenced material: PBMCs. The receptors derive from a woman between 50 and 59 years old in good health and CMV-seropositive.

The V call is TRBV2, the J call TRBJ1-2; 8 bases match TRBD1. The CDR3 spans 14 residues. V was clipped by 7 bases and J by 4 bases; unmatched bases: 8. Germline V gene lookup returns CDR1 SNHLY and CDR2 FYNNEI. CDR3 residues: CASTDRGSRYGYTF. CDR3 nucleotide sequence: TGTGCCAGCACTGACAGGGGATCGCGCTATGGCTACACCTTC.

This clone was seen a single time. The gene calls are TRBV5-4 and TRBJ2-3; 8 nucleotides agree with TRBD2. Germline V gene sequence: CDR1 SGHNT, CDR2 YYREEE (reference sequence). J lost 2 bases, V lost 2 bases, and 7 bases had no gene match. This CDR3 has 16 residues. The CDR3 reads CASSFYSGAHTDTQYF. The CDR3 DNA sequence: TGTGCCAGCAGCTTCTATAGCGGGGCCCACACAGATACGCAGTATTTT.

The V call is TRBV5-1, the J call TRBJ1-1; TRBD1 matches at 8 bases. CDR3 size: 16 residues. V dropped 4 bases and J dropped 4; count of bases not matched to a gene: 12. Germline assignment: CDR1 SGHRS and CDR2 YFSETQ. In nucleotides, the CDR3 is TGCGCCAGCAGCCCTCAAGAGCGACAGGGGTTCACTGAAGCTTTCTTT. Its protein product is CASSPQERQGFTEAFF.

V is TRBV10-3 and J is TRBJ1-1, with 7 bases aligning to TRBD1. This CDR3 region has 14 residues. J lost 5 bases, V lost 5 bases, and 8 bases had no gene match. Germline V CDR1 and CDR2: ENHRY, SYGVKD. As DNA, the CDR3 is TGTGCCATCAGTAGGGGGCAAGGGTTGACTGAAGCTTTCTTT. Translating gives CAISRGQGLTEAFF.

The chain couples TRBV29-1 to TRBJ2-1; D may be TRBD2 (6 bases). The CDR3 covers 11 residues. The V and J ends lost 6 bases and 10 bases respectively, with 13 bases between them. Germline V gene data show CDR1 as SQVTM and CDR2 as ANQGSEA. The CDR3 loop reads CSVVTSWEQFF. DNA for the CDR3: TGCAGCGTGGTGACTAGTTGGGAGCAGTTCTTC.

This chain connects TRBV4-3 to TRBJ1-3; D possibly corresponds to TRBD1 (5 bases). The CDR3 spans 17 residues. The germline V and J ends were trimmed by 4 bases and 3 bases, with 19 bases remaining between them. Germline CDR1 LGHNA, CDR2 YSLEER. The CDR3 loop reads CASSPRAGGSGGNTIYF. The CDR3 DNA follows: TGCGCCAGCAGCCCCCGAGCCGGGGGATCAGGTGGAAACACCATATATTTT.

With respect to this clone: One end of the junction does not line up with germline, which may come from a read error. The chain links TRBV7-9 to TRBJ2-3; TRBD2 aligns across 11 bases. The CDR3 covers 13 residues. Germline-derived CDR1 and CDR2 are SEHNR and FQNEAQ (reference sequence). The CDR3 loop reads CASSFMQGLAEDF. CDR3 bases: TGTGCCAGCAGCTTTATGCAGGGACTAGCGGAGGATTTT.

On this clone: Other DNA sequences within the sample encode an identical CDR3. The V call is TRBV7-3, the J call TRBJ2-2, with D possibly matching TRBD2 (6 bases). V lost 4 bases and J lost 3, with 15 bases in between. There are 16 residues in the CDR3. CDR1 is SGHTA and CDR2 is FQGTGA in the germline V gene. DNA of the CDR3: TGTGCCAGCAGCTCCGCGGTCAAGCGGGACACCGGGGAGCTGTTTTTT. This encodes CASSSAVKRDTGELFF.

The chain has TRBV10-2 and TRBJ1-2; unclear D gene. The CDR3 runs 14 residues. The V end was cut by 8 bases, the J end by 8 bases, with 21 bases between. CDR1 and CDR2 (germline): WSHSY, SAAADI. The CDR3 DNA sequence: TGCGCCAGCCGCTCGACCCGGGTGGAAGGCGGCTACACCTTC. Protein product: CASRSTRVEGGYTF.

This clone was seen a single time. Written as DNA, the CDR3 is TGTGCCAGCAGTGTGACAGGGCTCGAGCAGTACTTC. Residues: CASSVTGLEQYF. The chain couples TRBV2 to TRBJ2-7, with 7 bases lining up with TRBD1. The CDR3 sequence is 12 residues long. The junction had 3 bases not matched to a gene; V was cut back by 4 bases and J by 6 bases. Germline V gene sequence: CDR1 SNHLY, CDR2 FYNNEI.

The chain couples TRBV7-2 to TRBJ2-5, with 9 bases identical to TRBD2. V was pared by 1 base and J by 5 bases, with 11 bases of the junction left unmatched. The CDR3 is 17 residues long. Germline V gene sequence: CDR1 SGHTA, CDR2 FQGNSA. The CDR3 protein is CASSLEVAGVLPETQYF. The CDR3, as DNA: TGTGCCAGCAGCTTAGAGGTAGCGGGGGTCCTGCCGGAGACCCAGTACTTC.

This clone has a count of ten or more. The V call is TRBV5-4, the J call TRBJ1-5; D not certain. Trimming pared 0 bases from V and 4 bases from J, leaving 5 bases between. Germline values: CDR1 SGHNT, CDR2 YYREEE (reference sequence). The CDR3 totals 13 residues. The CDR3 loop is CASSLGLNQPQHF. CDR3 nucleotides: TGTGCCAGCAGCTTGGGTTTAAATCAGCCCCAGCATTTT.

This sequence joins TRBV27 and TRBJ1-2; 7 nucleotides line up with TRBD1. Trimming at V came to 10 bases and at J to 0 bases, leaving 5 bases not matched to a gene. This CDR3 has 13 amino acids. Germline values: CDR1 MNHEY, CDR2 SMNVEV (reference sequence). The CDR3 region has the DNA TGTGCCATCCGTCAGGGGGCTAACTATGGCTACACCTTC. Translating gives CAIRQGANYGYTF.

As concerns this clone: Mismatch with germline at one junction end may stem from a read error. CDR3: CSAFSGTYGQYF. CDR3 sequence (DNA): TGCAGCGCGTTTTCAGGCACGTACGGGCAGTACTTC. This chain connects TRBV29-1 to TRBJ2-7; D is ambiguous. CDR3 length equals 12 residues. CDR1 SQVTM and CDR2 ANQGSEA come from the germline V gene.

J is TRBJ2-1 and V is TRBV4-2, with TRBD2 matching over 9 bases. Per germline, CDR1 LGHNA and CDR2 YNFKEQ. CDR3 length: 17 residues. The trim removed 4 bases at V and 0 bases at J, leaving 7 bases unmatched. CDR3 nucleotides: TGTGCCAGCAGCCGCTCAATTAGCGGGAGCTCCTACAATGAGCAGTTCTTC. It specifies CASSRSISGSSYNEQFF.

The chain employs TRBV4-3 and TRBJ2-3; D call uncertain. V was pared by 3 bases and J by 1 base, with 11 bases between. CDR1 is LGHNA and CDR2 is YSLEER in the germline V gene. This CDR3 comprises 15 residues. In nucleotides, the CDR3 is TGCGCCAGCAGCCATTTTGGCCTGGGCACAGATACGCAGTATTTT. This translates into CASSHFGLGTDTQYF.

The chain combines TRBV5-4 with TRBJ1-6, with 7 positions matching TRBD1. The CDR3 covers 16 residues. Per the germline V gene, CDR1 is SGHNT and CDR2 is YYREEE (reference sequence). J lost 0 bases, V lost 4 bases, and 4 bases had no gene match. The CDR3 DNA sequence: TGTGCCAGCAGCCCAGGGGGAAGCTCCTATAATTCACCCCTCCACTTT. Amino acid sequence: CASSPGGSSYNSPLHF.

In DNA form, the CDR3 reads TGTGCCAGCAGCCATGGTTGGAGGGCTGAAGCTTTCTTT. Amino acid sequence: CASSHGWRAEAFF. This chain links TRBV7-2 with TRBJ1-1; D not resolved. V was shortened by 5 bases and J by 6 bases, with 13 bases between the two germline ends. Germline CDR1 SGHTA, CDR2 FQGNSA. The CDR3 has 13 amino acids.

The rearrangement links TRBV9 to TRBJ2-2; tentatively, D is TRBD1 (6 bases). Germline values: CDR1 SGDLS, CDR2 YYNGEE. The CDR3 contains 16 residues. Trimming left V 0 bases short and J 5 bases short, with 14 bases between. The CDR3 DNA sequence: TGTGCCAGCAGCGTAGAGGTCGGAAGGGGGACCGGGGAGCTGTTTTTT. Its protein product is CASSVEVGRGTGELFF.

J is TRBJ2-3 and V is TRBV19; D not certain. CDR1 is LNHDA and CDR2 is SQIVND in the germline V gene (reference sequence). CDR3 length: 14 amino acids. V was cut by 8 bases and J by 0 bases, with 12 bases left in between. The CDR3 DNA sequence: TGTGCCAGTTCCGGTAGTTCTAGCACAGATACGCAGTATTTT. As protein: CASSGSSSTDTQYF. Using reference TRBV19 and TRBJ2-3 for the parts outside the CDR3, the full variable domain is DGGITQSPKYLFRKEGQNVTLSCEQNLNHDAMYWYRQDPGQGLRLIYYSQIVNDFQKGDIAEGYSVSREKKESFPLTVTSAQKNPTAFYLCASSGSSSTDTQYFGPGTRLTVL.

V is TRBV16 and J is TRBJ1-3; tentative D call: TRBD1 (6 bases). Trimming took off 3 bases at V and 0 bases at J, with 9 bases between the two ends. Germline V gene data show CDR1 as KGHSY and CDR2 as FQNENV. The CDR3 is 15 amino acids. CDR3 nucleotides: TGTGCCAGCAGCCAGGACAGACCCTCTGGAAACACCATATATTTT. Its protein product is CASSQDRPSGNTIYF.

The chain combines TRBV25-1 with TRBJ2-7; no firm D call. Germline lookup yields CDR1 MGHDK and CDR2 SYGVNS. The CDR3 is 11 amino acids. The CDR3 region is CATRSPYEQYF. The CDR3 DNA follows: TGTGCTACAAGATCCCCCTACGAGCAGTACTTC.

Regarding this clone: Mismatch with germline at one junction end may stem from a read error. The chain joins TRBV7-9 to TRBJ2-4, with 7 positions matching TRBD2. Germline CDR1 is SEHNR and CDR2 is FQNEAQ (reference sequence). This CDR3 contains 12 residues. The DNA for the CDR3 is TGTGCCAGCAGCTTAGCGGGGCCGGGGGGACACTTC. Translating it yields CASSLAGPGGHF.

This clone was counted only a few times. The rearrangement uses TRBV5-1 and TRBJ2-3, with D perhaps TRBD1 (6 bases). This CDR3 region has 13 residues. Germline loops: CDR1 SGHRS, CDR2 YFSETQ. V was cut by 7 bases and J by 2 bases, with 11 bases left in between. CDR3 sequence: CASLGAVTDTQYF. CDR3 bases: TGCGCCAGCCTGGGGGCGGTCACAGATACGCAGTATTTT.

This clone was seen many times. The J gene is TRBJ1-1, the V gene TRBV13; a weak D match, TRBD1 (5 bases). CDR3 length equals 16 residues. With 1 base removed from V and 0 bases from J, the gap between germline ends came to 12 bases. CDR1 and CDR2 (germline): PRHDT, FYEKMQ (reference sequence). The CDR3 spells CASSLVQGVMNTEAFF. CDR3 in DNA: TGTGCCAGCAGCTTAGTTCAGGGTGTTATGAACACTGAAGCTTTCTTT.

This clone was recorded a few times. The V call is TRBV18, the J call TRBJ2-1, with TRBD2 as a possible D gene (5 bases). Trimming pared 2 bases from V and 3 bases from J, leaving 11 bases between. The length of the CDR3 is 15 residues. Germline V lookup: CDR1 KGHSH, CDR2 LQKENI. The CDR3: CASSPEGEYYNEQFF. The CDR3 DNA follows: TGTGCCAGCTCACCAGAGGGAGAATACTACAATGAGCAGTTCTTC.

The chain combines TRBV9 with TRBJ1-2, with 7 nucleotides matching TRBD1. After removal of 0 bases from V and 6 bases from J, the junction contained 5 bases not matched to a gene. This CDR3 contains 14 residues. CDR1 is SGDLS, CDR2 YYNGEE, per germline. Here the CDR3 DNA reads TGTGCCAGCAGCGTAGGGACAGGAGGGGATGGCTACACCTTC. It codes for CASSVGTGGDGYTF. The full variable domain, with the rest looked up from reference TRBV9 and TRBJ1-2, is DSGVTQTPKHLITATGQRVTLRCSPRSGDLSVYWYQQSLDQGLQFLIQYYNGEERAKGNILERFSAQQFPDLHSELNLSSLELGDSALYFCASSVGTGGDGYTFGSGTRLTVV.